Shown below are 18 T cell receptor beta chains from a single sample sequenced in a study of neurological immune-mediated disorders. TCRdb redid the calling of the 5' RACE reads with MiXCR, one entry per CDR3 protein. The sample contains some 27,000 distinct CDR3 sequences, around 21% of which appear only once. Sequenced input: CD4+ T cells from blood. Receptor source: a man in his fifties with HTLV-1-associated myelopathy (HAM/TSP).

This clonotype appeared many times. The chain employs TRBV3-1 and TRBJ1-2; D uncertain. Deletions cut 1 base from V and 8 bases from J, with 11 bases between. CDR3 size: 13 residues. Germline CDR1 LGHDT, CDR2 YNNKEL (reference sequence). CDR3 protein: CASSQVDSWGYTF. CDR3 nucleotide sequence: TGTGCCAGCAGCCAAGTCGACTCCTGGGGCTACACCTTC.

The rearrangement joins TRBV5-1 to TRBJ1-6; no clear D. The CDR3 is made up of 15 amino acids. Germline CDR1 is SGHRS and CDR2 is YFSETQ. V was trimmed by 3 bases and J by 8 bases, leaving 15 bases between them. CDR3 protein: CASSSTVSSDSPLHF. For the CDR3, the DNA is TGCGCCAGCAGCTCCACAGTGAGCAGTGATTCACCCCTCCACTTT. Combining the CDR3 with reference TRBV5-1 and TRBJ1-6 gives the whole variable domain KAGVTQTPRYLIKTRGQQVTLSCSPISGHRSVSWYQQTPGQGLQFLFEYFSETQRNKGNFPGRFSGRQFSNSRSEMNVSTLELGDSALYLCASSSTVSSDSPLHFGNGTRLTVT.

In this sample, this clonotype turned up many times. The V call is TRBV18, the J call TRBJ2-5; D uncertain. This CDR3 has 12 amino acids. Germline V gene data show CDR1 as KGHSH and CDR2 as LQKENI. Trimming shortened V by 1 base and J by 5 bases, and 5 bases separated the two germline ends. CDR3 DNA: TGTGCCAGCTCACCACGAGCGGAGACCCAGTACTTC. Translation gives CASSPRAETQYF. Complete variable domain (other parts from reference TRBV18 and TRBJ2-5): NAGVMQNPRHLVRRRGQEARLRCSPMKGHSHVYWYRQLPEEGLKFMVYLQKENIIDESGMPKERFSAEFPKEGPSILRIQQVVRGDSAAYFCASSPRAETQYFGPGTRLLVL.

The J gene is TRBJ2-4, the V gene TRBV7-2; 7 bases line up with TRBD2. Germline V gene sequence: CDR1 SGHTA, CDR2 FQGNSA. V was clipped by 1 base and J by 8 bases; unmatched bases: 8. There are 15 residues in the CDR3. CDR3 coding DNA: TGTGCCAGCAGCTTAGGGGGGGGTGGTTTTGACATTCAGTACTTC. Its protein is CASSLGGGGFDIQYF.

The rearrangement uses TRBV5-6 and TRBJ2-2; D uncertain. V lost 0 bases and J 0 bases, leaving 9 bases between the germline ends. Germline-derived CDR1 and CDR2 are SGHDT and YYEEEE. The length of the CDR3 is 16 residues. CDR3: CASSLAVNANTGELFF. The CDR3 DNA follows: TGTGCCAGCAGCTTGGCCGTGAACGCGAACACCGGGGAGCTGTTTTTT.

This clonotype was recorded at least ten times. The chain recombines TRBV10-3 with TRBJ1-5, with TRBD1 matching 7 bases. V gave up 0 bases and J gave up 9 bases; unmatched junction bases: 11. The CDR3 runs to 16 residues. CDR1 is ENHRY, CDR2 SYGVKD, per germline. The CDR3 spells CAISESKGQAPGPQHF. In nucleotides, the CDR3 is TGTGCCATCAGTGAGTCGAAAGGACAGGCCCCAGGGCCCCAGCATTTT.

This clonotype was seen repeatedly, ten times or more. The chain couples TRBV7-2 to TRBJ2-5; either TRBD1 or TRBD2 may fit D (5 bases each). Germline-derived CDR1 and CDR2 are SGHTA and FQGNSA. This CDR3 contains 14 residues. The ends were cut back, 2 bases at V and 1 base at J, with 8 bases in the middle. The CDR3 nucleotides read TGTGCCAGCAGCTTATGGGGGATCCAAGAGACCCAGTACTTC. It translates to CASSLWGIQETQYF.

This clonotype was seen repeatedly, ten times or more. The rearrangement uses TRBV20-1 and TRBJ2-1, with 7 bases fitting TRBD2. Germline CDR1 and CDR2: DFQATT and SNEGSKA (reference sequence). The V segment lost 5 bases and the J segment 3 bases; nucleotides outside the gene matches: 4. The CDR3 has 13 amino acids. The CDR3 DNA reads as TGCAGTGCTCTGGTAGCGGGCTACAATGAGCAGTTCTTC. It yields the protein CSALVAGYNEQFF.

There are many counts of this clonotype. This rearrangement joins TRBV3-1 to TRBJ1-2; no firm D call. Trimming removed 4 bases at V and 8 bases at J, with 17 bases between. Germline V gene sequence: CDR1 LGHDT, CDR2 YNNKEL (reference sequence). CDR3 size: 14 residues. The CDR3 DNA sequence: TGTGCCAGCAGCCCCTTCGTGTCAGGTGAAGGCTACACCTTC. This sequence encodes CASSPFVSGEGYTF.

Many counts were recorded for this clonotype. The chain has TRBV20-1 and TRBJ2-3; D is perhaps TRBD2 (6 bases). Trimming left V 7 bases short and J 1 base short, with 15 bases between. CDR1 DFQATT and CDR2 SNEGSKA come from the germline V gene (reference sequence). The CDR3 runs to 14 residues. The CDR3 reads CSGKLALGTDTQYF. CDR3 bases: TGCAGTGGGAAGCTAGCGCTAGGCACAGATACGCAGTATTTT.

This clonotype was detected ten times or more. The J gene is TRBJ1-3, the V gene TRBV6-6; D remains unclear. Germline V gives CDR1 MNHNY, CDR2 SVGAGI (reference sequence). This CDR3 spans 12 amino acids. The ends were cut back, 8 bases at V and 0 bases at J, with 5 bases in the middle. The CDR3 DNA reads as TGTGCCAGCTGCCGCTCTGGAAACACCATATATTTT. It specifies CASCRSGNTIYF.

The J gene is TRBJ2-1, the V gene TRBV29-1, with D unclear. V lost 5 bases to trimming and J lost 15 bases, with 14 bases between them. The V gene's germline CDR1 is SQVTM and CDR2 ANQGSEA. The CDR3 has 10 amino acids. The CDR3, as DNA: TGCAGCGTTCTAGTACAGTTTTCGTTCTTC. Translated, it gives CSVLVQFSFF.

The table lists this clonotype with many counts. V usage is TRBV11-2 and J usage is TRBJ2-7, with TRBD1 matching over 7 bases. With 5 bases clipped from V and 2 bases from J, the junction kept 9 bases outside the gene matches. Per germline, CDR1 SGHAT and CDR2 FQNNGV. The CDR3 runs to 15 residues. The CDR3: CASSRPGTATYEQYF. In DNA, the CDR3 is TGTGCCAGCAGCCGCCCCGGGACAGCTACCTACGAGCAGTACTTC.

The J gene is TRBJ2-5, the V gene TRBV5-1; TRBD2 aligns across 12 bases. Germline lookup yields CDR1 SGHRS and CDR2 YFSETQ. V lost 6 bases and J lost 5; bases outside the gene matches: 8. CDR3 length: 15 amino acids. The CDR3 is CASNLAGGPGETQYF. The CDR3 nucleotides are TGCGCCAGCAACCTAGCGGGAGGGCCAGGGGAGACCCAGTACTTC.

The rearrangement links TRBV5-6 to TRBJ2-7; no reliable D call. V was clipped by 1 base and J by 2 bases, with 16 bases between them. Germline V CDR1 and CDR2: SGHDT, YYEEEE. CDR3 length equals 16 residues. DNA of the CDR3: TGTGCCAGCAGCTTGTCTGACGATAACAAACCCTACGAGCAGTACTTC. It specifies CASSLSDDNKPYEQYF.

This clonotype was seen ten or more times. The chain employs TRBV5-5 and TRBJ2-1; D is unresolved. Between the trimmed V and J ends, which lost 1 base and 5 bases, there was a span of 10 bases. The CDR3 has 14 residues. Per germline, CDR1 SGHKS and CDR2 YYEKEE (reference sequence). The DNA of the CDR3 is TGTGCCAGCAGCTTGAGTTACAGAAACAATGAGCAGTTCTTC. Amino acids: CASSLSYRNNEQFF.

V gene TRBV7-9 combines with J gene TRBJ1-5; D is ambiguous. Germline CDR1 reads SEHNR; CDR2 reads FQNEAQ (reference sequence). The V end lost 4 bases, the J end lost 0 bases, and 10 bases lay between the germline ends. The CDR3 contains 15 residues. The CDR3 here is CASSSSQYSNQPQHF. The CDR3 DNA reads TGTGCCAGCAGCTCGTCCCAATATAGCAATCAGCCCCAGCATTTT.

This clonotype occurred once. The chain combines TRBV20-1 with TRBJ2-1; 13 bases map to TRBD2. Germline assignment: CDR1 DFQATT and CDR2 SNEGSKA (reference sequence). The CDR3 sequence is 14 residues long. The V gene end was trimmed by 6 bases and the J gene end by 9 bases; junction bases not matched to a gene: 8. This CDR3 reads CSARGTSGVSEQFF. The CDR3 region has the DNA TGCAGTGCCCGGGGGACTAGCGGGGTGAGTGAGCAGTTCTTC.